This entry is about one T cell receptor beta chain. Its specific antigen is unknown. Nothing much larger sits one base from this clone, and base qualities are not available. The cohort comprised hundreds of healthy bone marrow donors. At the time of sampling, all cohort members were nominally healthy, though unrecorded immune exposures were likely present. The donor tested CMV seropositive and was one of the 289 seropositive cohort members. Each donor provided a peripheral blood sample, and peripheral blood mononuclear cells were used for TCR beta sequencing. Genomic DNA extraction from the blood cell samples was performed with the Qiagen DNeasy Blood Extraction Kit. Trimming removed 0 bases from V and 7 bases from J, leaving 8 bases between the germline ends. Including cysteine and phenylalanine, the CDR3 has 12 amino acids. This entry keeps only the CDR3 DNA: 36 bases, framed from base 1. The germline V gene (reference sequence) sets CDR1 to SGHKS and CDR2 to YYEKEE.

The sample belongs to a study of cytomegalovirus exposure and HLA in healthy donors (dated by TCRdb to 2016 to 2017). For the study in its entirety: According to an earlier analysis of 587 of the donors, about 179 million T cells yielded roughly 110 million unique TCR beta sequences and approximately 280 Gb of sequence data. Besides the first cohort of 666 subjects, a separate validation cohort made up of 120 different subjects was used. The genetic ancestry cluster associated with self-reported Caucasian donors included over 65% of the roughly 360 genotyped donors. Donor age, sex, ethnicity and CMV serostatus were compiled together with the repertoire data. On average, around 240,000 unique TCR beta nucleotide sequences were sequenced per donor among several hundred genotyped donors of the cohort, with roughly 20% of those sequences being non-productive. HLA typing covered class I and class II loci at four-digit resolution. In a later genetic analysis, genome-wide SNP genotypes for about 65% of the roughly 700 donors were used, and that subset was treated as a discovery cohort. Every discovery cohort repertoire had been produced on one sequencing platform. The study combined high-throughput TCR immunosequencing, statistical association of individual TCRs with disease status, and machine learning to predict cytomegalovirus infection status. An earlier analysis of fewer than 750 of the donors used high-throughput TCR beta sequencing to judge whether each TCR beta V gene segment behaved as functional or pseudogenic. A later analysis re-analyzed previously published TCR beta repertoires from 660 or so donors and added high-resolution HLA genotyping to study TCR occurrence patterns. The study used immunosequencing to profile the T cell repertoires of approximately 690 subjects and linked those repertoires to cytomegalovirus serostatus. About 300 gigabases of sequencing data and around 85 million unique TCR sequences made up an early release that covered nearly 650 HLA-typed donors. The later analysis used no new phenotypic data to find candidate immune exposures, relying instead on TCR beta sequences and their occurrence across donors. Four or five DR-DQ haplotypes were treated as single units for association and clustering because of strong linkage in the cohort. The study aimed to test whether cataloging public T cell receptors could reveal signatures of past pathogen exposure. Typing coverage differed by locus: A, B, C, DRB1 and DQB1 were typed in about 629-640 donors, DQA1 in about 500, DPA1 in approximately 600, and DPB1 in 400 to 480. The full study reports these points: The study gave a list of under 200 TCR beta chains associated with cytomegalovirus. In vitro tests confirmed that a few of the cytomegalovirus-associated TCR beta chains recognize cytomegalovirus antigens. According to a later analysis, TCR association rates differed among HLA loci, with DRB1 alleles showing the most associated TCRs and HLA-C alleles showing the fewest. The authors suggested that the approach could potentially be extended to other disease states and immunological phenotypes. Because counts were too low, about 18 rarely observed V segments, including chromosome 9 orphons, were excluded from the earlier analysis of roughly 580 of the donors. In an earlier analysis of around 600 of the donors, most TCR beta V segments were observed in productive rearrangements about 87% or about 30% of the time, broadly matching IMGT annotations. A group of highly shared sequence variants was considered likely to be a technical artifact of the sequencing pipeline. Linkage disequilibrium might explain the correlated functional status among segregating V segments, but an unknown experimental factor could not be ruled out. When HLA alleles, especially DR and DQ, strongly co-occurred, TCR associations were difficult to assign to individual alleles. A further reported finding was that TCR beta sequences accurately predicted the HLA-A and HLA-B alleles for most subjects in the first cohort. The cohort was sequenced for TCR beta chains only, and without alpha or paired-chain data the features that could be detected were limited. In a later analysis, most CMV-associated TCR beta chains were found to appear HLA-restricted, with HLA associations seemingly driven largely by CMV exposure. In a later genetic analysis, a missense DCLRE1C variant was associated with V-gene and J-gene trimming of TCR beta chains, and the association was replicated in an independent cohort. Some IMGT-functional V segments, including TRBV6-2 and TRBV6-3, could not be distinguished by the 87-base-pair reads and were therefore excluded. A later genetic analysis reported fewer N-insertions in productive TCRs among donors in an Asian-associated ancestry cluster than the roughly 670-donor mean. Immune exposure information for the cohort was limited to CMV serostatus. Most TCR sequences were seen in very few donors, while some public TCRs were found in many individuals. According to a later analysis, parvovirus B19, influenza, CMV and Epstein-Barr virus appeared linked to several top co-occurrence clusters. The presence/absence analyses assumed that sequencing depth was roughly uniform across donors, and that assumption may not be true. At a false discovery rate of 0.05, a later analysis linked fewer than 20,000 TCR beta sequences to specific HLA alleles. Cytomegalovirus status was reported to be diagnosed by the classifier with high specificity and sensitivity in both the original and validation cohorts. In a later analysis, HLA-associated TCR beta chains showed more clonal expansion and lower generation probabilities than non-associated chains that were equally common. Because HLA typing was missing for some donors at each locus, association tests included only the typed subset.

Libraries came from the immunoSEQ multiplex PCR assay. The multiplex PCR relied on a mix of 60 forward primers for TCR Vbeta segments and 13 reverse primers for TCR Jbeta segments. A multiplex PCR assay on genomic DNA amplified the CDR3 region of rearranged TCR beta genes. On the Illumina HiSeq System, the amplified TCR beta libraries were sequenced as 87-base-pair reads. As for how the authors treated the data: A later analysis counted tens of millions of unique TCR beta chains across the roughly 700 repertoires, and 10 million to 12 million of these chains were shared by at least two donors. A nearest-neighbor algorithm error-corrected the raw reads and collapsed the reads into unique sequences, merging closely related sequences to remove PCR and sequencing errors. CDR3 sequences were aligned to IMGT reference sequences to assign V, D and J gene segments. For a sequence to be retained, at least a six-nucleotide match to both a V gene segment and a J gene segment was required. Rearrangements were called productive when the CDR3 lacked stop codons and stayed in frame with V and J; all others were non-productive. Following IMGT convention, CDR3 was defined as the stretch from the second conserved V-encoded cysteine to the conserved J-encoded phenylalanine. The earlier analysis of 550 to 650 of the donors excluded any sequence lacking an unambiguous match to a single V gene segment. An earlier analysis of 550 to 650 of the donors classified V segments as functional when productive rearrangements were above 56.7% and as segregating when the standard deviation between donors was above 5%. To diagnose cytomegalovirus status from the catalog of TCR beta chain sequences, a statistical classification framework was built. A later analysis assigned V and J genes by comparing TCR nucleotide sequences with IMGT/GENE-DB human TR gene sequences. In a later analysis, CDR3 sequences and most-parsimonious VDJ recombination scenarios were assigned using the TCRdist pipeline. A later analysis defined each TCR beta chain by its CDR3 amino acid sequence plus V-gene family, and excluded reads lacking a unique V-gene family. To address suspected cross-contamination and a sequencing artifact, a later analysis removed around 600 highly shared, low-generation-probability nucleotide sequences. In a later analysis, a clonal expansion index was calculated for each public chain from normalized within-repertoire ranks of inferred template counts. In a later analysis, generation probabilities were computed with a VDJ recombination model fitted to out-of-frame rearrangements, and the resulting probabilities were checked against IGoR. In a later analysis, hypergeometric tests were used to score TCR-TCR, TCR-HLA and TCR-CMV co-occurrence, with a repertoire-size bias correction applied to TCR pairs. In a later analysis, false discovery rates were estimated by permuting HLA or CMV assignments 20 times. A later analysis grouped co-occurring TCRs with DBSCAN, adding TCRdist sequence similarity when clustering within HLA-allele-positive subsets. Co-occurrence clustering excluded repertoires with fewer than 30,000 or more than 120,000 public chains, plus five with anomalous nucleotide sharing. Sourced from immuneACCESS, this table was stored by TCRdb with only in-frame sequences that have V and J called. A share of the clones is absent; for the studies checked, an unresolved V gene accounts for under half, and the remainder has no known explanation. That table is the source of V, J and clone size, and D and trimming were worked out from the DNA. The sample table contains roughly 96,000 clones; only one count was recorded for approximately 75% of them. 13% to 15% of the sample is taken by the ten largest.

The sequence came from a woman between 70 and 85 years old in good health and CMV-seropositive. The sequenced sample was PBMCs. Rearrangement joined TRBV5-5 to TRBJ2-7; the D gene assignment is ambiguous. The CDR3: CASSLGALEQYF. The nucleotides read TGTGCCAGCAGCTTGGGGGCCTTAGAGCAGTACTTC.